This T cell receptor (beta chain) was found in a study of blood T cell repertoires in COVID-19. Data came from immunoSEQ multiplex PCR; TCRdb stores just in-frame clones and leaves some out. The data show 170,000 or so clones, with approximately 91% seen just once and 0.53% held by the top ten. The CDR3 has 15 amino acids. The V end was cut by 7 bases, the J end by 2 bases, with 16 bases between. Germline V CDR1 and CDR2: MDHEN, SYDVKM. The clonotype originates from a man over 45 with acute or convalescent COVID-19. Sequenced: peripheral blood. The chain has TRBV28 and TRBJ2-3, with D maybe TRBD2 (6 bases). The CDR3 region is CASTKLARATDTQYF. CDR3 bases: TGTGCCAGCACCAAACTAGCACGGGCCACAGATACGCAGTATTTT.